This TCR beta chain was sequenced in a study of T-cell memory formation after mild COVID-19. Regarding the study as a whole: Among contracting clones, CD4+ were mainly CM/EM and CD8+ enriched in EMRA. Nothing confirmed that second-wave clones peaking on day 37 were specific for SARS-CoV-2.

After 5'RACE with constant-segment primers, TCR alpha and TCR beta cDNA libraries carrying sample barcodes and UMIs were obtained. TCRdb passed the 5' RACE reads through MiXCR, listing each CDR3 protein once. The profile shows tens of thousands of distinct CDR3 sequences, 20% to 25% of them singletons. Turning to this clonotype: Its antigen is not known.

The source of this sequence is a man between 18 and 29 years old who had mild COVID-19 (a few samples of this study predate the infection). Cell type and time point are not known. Sequenced sample: PBMCs or a T cell subset sorted from them (not recorded which).

Written as DNA, the CDR3 is TGTGCCAGCAGCTTAGCTGGGGACTACGAGCAGTACTTC. This translates into CASSLAGDYEQYF. The rearrangement links TRBV11-2 to TRBJ2-7, with D hard to call. Trimming took 1 base from V and 3 from J, leaving 7 bases between them. The CDR3 runs to 13 residues. Germline CDR1 is SGHAT and CDR2 is FQNNGV.